The 7 T cell receptor beta chains below were found in one sample sequenced in a study of blood T cell repertoires in COVID-19. Sequencing used immunoSEQ multiplex PCR; TCRdb keeps in-frame clones, though not all of them. The data hold 150,000 or so clones, with 88% observed a single time. The sequenced sample was peripheral blood. The receptors were gathered from a woman in her 70s with acute or convalescent COVID-19.

As DNA, the CDR3 is TGTGCTAGTGGTCCAACTAGCGGGGTCGCCTACGAGCAGTACTTC. This codes for CASGPTSGVAYEQYF. The chain couples TRBV12-5 to TRBJ2-7; 10 bases fit TRBD2. This CDR3 has 15 residues. J lost 2 bases, V lost 5 bases, and 6 bases had no gene match. Germline-derived CDR1 and CDR2 are LGHNT and FRNRAP.

The chain couples TRBV18 to TRBJ2-3; 7 nucleotides align to TRBD2. V lost 5 bases, J lost 1 base, and 6 bases stayed unmatched. The CDR3 contains 15 residues. Germline-derived CDR1 and CDR2 are KGHSH and LQKENI. The chain's CDR3 is CASSISGLRTDTQYF. DNA of the CDR3: TGTGCCAGCTCAATTAGCGGGTTACGCACAGATACGCAGTATTTT.

V and J are TRBV15 and TRBJ1-5, with no clear D. CDR1 is LNHNV, CDR2 YYDKDF, per germline (reference sequence). The CDR3 is made up of 16 amino acids. V shed 8 bases and J shed 2 bases, with 19 bases lying between them. This CDR3 is CATARGNVKGNQPQHF. The CDR3 DNA reads as TGTGCCACCGCCCGCGGAAACGTGAAGGGCAATCAGCCCCAGCATTTT.

The chain has TRBV24-1 and TRBJ2-2, with 9 bases identical to TRBD1. J gave up 4 bases and V 7 bases, and 3 bases lay outside the gene matches. Germline CDR1 KGHDR, CDR2 SFDVKD. The CDR3 sequence is 14 residues long. DNA for the CDR3: TGTGCCACCAGCGGGACAGGGAGCACCGGGGAGCTGTTTTTT. Protein: CATSGTGSTGELFF.

In its sample, this clone was seen once. The chain uses TRBV6-5 and TRBJ2-2; D not certain. Trimming took 10 bases from V and 6 from J, leaving 12 bases between them. The germline CDR1 and CDR2 sequences are MNHEY and SVGAGI. CDR3 length equals 12 residues. The CDR3 nucleotides read TGTGCCACACAGAAAGGTCCCGGGGAGCTGTTTTTT. Protein product: CATQKGPGELFF.

The chain is built from TRBV3-1 (or the pseudogene TRBV3-2) and TRBJ2-7; possibly TRBD1 for D (5 bases). Germline CDR1 and CDR2: LGHDT and YNNKEL (reference sequence). The CDR3 has 15 amino acids. Deletions cut 4 bases from V and 1 base from J, with 14 bases between. Written as DNA, the CDR3 is TGTGCCAGCAGCCCTAGTCGGGCAGGGTCCTACGAGCAGTACTTC. Protein: CASSPSRAGSYEQYF.

J is TRBJ2-3 and V is TRBV7-6, with a weak D call TRBD2 (6 bases). Trimming took off 1 base at V and 4 bases at J, with 15 bases between the two ends. Looked up from germline, CDR1 is SGHVS and CDR2 is FNYEAQ. This CDR3 contains 16 residues. The CDR3 DNA reads TGTGCCAGCAGCTTAGGTAGTAGCGGAGGACCAGATACGCAGTATTTT. It yields the protein CASSLGSSGGPDTQYF.